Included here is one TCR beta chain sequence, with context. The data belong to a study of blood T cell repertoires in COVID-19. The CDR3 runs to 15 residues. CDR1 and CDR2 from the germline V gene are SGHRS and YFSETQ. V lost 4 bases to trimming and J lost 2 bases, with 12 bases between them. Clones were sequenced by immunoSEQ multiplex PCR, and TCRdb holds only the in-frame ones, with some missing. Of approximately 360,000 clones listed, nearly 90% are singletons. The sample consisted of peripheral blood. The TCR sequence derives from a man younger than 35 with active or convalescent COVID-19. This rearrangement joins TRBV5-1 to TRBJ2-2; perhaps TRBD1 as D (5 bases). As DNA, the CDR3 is TGCGCCAGCAGCCTCGAAAGGGGTAACACCGGGGAGCTGTTTTTT. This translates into CASSLERGNTGELFF.